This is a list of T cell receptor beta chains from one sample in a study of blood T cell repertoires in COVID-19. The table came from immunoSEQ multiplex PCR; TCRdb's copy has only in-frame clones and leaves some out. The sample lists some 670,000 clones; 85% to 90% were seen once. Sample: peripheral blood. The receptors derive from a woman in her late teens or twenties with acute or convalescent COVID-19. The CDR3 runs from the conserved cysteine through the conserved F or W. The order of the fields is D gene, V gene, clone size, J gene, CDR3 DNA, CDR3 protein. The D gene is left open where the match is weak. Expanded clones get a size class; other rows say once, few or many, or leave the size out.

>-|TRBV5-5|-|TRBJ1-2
TGTGCCAGCAGCCCACAGGGAAACTATGGCTACACCTTC
CASSPQGNYGYTF
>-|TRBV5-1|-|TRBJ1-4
TGCGCCAGCAGTCAGCAGGGACTAGGGCGTGAAAAACTGTTTTTT
CASSQQGLGREKLFF
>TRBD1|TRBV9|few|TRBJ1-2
TGTGCCAGCAGCATAGACCGGGACAGCCCTAACTATGGCTACACCTTC
CASSIDRDSPNYGYTF
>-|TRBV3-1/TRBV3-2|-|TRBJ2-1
TGTGCCAGCAGCCAAGAGGAGCGGGCGTACAATGAGCAGTTCTTC
CASSQEERAYNEQFF
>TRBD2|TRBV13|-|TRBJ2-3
TGTGCCAGCAGCCTCGGAGCGGGGGGGAGCACAGATACGCAGTATTTT
CASSLGAGGSTDTQYF
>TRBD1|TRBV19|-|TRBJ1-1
TGTGCCAGTAGTGTAAGGGACAGGGAGGACACTGAAGCTTTCTTT
CASSVRDREDTEAFF
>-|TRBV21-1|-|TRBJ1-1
TGTGCCAGCAGCAAAGAGCCAGGGGGGCCTGAAGCTTTCTTT
CASSKEPGGPEAFF
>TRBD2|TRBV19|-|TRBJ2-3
TGTGCCAGTAATGACCTCGTGGGCCCCATGACTAGCGGGGGGGCCGAGGATACGCAGTATTTT
CASNDLVGPMTSGGAEDTQYF
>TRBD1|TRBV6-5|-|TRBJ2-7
TGTGCCAGCAGCCGGGACAGAGACTCCTACGAGCAGTACTTC
CASSRDRDSYEQYF
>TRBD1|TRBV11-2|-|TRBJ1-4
TGTGCCAGCAGCCAAGCAAGGGGGCTTGTTGCAACTAATGAAAAACTGTTTTTT
CASSQARGLVATNEKLFF
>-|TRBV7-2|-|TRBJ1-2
TGTGCCAGCAGCTTAGCCGACAGGTCAGACTACACCTTC
CASSLADRSDYTF
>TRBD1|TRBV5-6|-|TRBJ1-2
TGTGCCAGCAGCCCTCCGGGACAGGGTAACTATGGCTACACCTTC
CASSPPGQGNYGYTF
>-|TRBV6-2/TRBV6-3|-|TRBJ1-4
TGTGCCAGCAGTTATGGGGCAGGGAATAATGAAAAACTGTTTTTT
CASSYGAGNNEKLFF
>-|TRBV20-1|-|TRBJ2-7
TGCAGTGCTGGGGGCAATTTGGAGCAGTACTTC
CSAGGNLEQYF
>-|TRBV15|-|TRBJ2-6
TGTGCCACCAGCAACGGGGTCATCTCTGGGGCCAACGTCCTGACTTTC
CATSNGVISGANVLTF
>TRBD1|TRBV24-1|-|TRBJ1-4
TGTGCCACCAGTGATTCTACAGGGGGCGAAAAACTGTTTTTT
CATSDSTGGEKLFF
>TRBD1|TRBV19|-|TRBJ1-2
TGTGCCAGTAGCGCTGAGCCAGGGGGCTATGGCTACACCTTC
CASSAEPGGYGYTF
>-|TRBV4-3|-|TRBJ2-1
TGCGCCAGCAGCCAAGAGTTAACAGGCTACAATGAGCAGTTCTTC
CASSQELTGYNEQFF
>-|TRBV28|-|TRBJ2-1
TGTGCCAGCAGAGAGGAAACTTCCTACAATGAGCAGTTCTTC
CASREETSYNEQFF
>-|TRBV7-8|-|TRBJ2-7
TGTGCCAGCAGCTTATATAGCAGTCTCCCTTACGAGCAGTACTTC
CASSLYSSLPYEQYF
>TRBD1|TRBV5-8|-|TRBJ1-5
TGTGCCAGCAGCTTGGGATCCAGGGGGAATCAGCCCCAGCATTTT
CASSLGSRGNQPQHF
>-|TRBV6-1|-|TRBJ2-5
TGTGCCAGCAGTGAGAGGGTGTTGGAAGGGCCCAAGACCCAGTACTTC
CASSERVLEGPKTQYF
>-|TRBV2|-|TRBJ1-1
TGTGCCAGCAGACCGGACAGTCTTACCGAAGCTTTCTTT
CASRPDSLTEAFF
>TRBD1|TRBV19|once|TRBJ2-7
TGTGCCAGTAGTGCCGCAGGGGGCCTTGGGTCCTACGAGCAGTACTTC
CASSAAGGLGSYEQYF
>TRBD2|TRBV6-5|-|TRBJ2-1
TGTGCCAGCAGTTACTCCCCTAGCGGGGGGAAGGGTGAGCAGTTCTTC
CASSYSPSGGKGEQFF
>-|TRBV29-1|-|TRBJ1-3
TGCAGCGTTGAAGACCAGGACTACTCTGGAAACACCATATATTTT
CSVEDQDYSGNTIYF
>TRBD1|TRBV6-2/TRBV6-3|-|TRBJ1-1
TGTGCCAGCAGTTACTCCCGGACAGGTTTGAACACTGAAGCTTTCTTT
CASSYSRTGLNTEAFF
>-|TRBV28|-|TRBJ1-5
TGTGCCAGCAGTTTAATCCGGGTTGATCAGCCCCAGCATTTT
CASSLIRVDQPQHF